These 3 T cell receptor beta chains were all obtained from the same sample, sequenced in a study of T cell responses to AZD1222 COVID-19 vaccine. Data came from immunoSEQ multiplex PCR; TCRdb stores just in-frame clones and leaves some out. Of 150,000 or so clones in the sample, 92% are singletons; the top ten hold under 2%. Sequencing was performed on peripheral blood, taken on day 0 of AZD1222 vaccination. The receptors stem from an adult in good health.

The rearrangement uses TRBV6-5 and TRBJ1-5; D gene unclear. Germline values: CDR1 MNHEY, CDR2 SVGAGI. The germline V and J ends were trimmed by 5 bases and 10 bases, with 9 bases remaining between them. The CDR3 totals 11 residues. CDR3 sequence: CASSPSGPQHF. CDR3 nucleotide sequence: TGTGCCAGCAGTCCGTCAGGACCCCAGCATTTT.

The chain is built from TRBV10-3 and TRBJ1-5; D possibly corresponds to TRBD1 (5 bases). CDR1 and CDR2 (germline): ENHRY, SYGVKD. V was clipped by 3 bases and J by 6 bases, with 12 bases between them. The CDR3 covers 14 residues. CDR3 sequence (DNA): TGTGCCATCAGTGACACAGGTGTAGGTCAGCCCCAGCATTTT. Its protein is CAISDTGVGQPQHF.

This CDR3 reads CASSVGVSGGYEQFF. The CDR3 region has the DNA TGTGCCAGCAGCGTAGGCGTTAGCGGGGGTTATGAGCAGTTCTTC. The chain combines TRBV9 with TRBJ2-1, with 9 positions matching TRBD2. Germline CDR1 is SGDLS and CDR2 is YYNGEE. CDR3 length: 15 amino acids. Germline trimming cut 0 bases from V and 8 bases from J; bases unmatched to any gene: 6.